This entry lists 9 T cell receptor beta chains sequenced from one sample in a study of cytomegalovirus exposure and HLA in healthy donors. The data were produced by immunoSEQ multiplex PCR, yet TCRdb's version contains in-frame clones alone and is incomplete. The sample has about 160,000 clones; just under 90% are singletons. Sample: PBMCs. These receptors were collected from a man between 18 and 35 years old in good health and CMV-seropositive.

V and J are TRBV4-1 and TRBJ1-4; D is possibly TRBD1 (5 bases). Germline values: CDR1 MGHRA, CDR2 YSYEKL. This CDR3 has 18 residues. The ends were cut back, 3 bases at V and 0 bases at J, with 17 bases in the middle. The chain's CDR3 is CASSQGGRGPTTNEKLFF. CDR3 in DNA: TGCGCCAGCAGCCAGGGGGGGAGGGGACCCACAACTAATGAAAAACTGTTTTTT.

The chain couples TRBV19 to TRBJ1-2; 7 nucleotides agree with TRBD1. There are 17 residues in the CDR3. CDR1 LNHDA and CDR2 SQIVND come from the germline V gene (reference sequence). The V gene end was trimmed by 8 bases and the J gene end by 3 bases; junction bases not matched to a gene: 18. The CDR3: CASQETGRLIRDYGYTF. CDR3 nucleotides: TGTGCCAGTCAGGAGACAGGGAGATTGATCCGAGACTATGGCTACACCTTC.

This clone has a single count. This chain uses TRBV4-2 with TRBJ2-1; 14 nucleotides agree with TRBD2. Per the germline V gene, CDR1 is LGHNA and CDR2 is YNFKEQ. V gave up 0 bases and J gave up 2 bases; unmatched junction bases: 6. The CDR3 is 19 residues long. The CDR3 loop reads CASSQDGTSGSFPYNEQFF. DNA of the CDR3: TGTGCCAGCAGCCAAGATGGGACTAGCGGGAGTTTCCCCTACAATGAGCAGTTCTTC.

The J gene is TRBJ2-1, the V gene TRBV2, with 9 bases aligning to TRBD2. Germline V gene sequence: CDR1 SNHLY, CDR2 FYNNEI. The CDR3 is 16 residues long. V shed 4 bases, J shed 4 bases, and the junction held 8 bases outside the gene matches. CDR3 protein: CASSAQTSGAYNEQFF. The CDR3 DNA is TGTGCCAGCAGTGCCCAGACTAGCGGAGCTTACAATGAGCAGTTCTTC.

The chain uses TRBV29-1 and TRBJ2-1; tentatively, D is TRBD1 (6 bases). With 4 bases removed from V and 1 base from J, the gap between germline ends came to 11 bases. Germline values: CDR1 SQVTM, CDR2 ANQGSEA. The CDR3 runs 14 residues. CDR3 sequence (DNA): TGCAGCGTTGTAGGGACATATTCCTACAATGAGCAGTTCTTC. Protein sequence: CSVVGTYSYNEQFF.

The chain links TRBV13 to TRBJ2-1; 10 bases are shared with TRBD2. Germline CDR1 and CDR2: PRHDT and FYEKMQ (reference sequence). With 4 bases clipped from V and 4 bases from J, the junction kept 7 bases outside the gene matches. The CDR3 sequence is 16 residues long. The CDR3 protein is CASSSTGTSVYNEQFF. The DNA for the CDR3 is TGTGCCAGCAGCTCGACCGGGACTAGCGTTTACAATGAGCAGTTCTTC.

The CDR3 protein is CASSRDRDYQAHEQYF. The DNA of the CDR3 is TGTGCCAGCAGCCGAGACCGGGACTACCAGGCCCACGAGCAGTACTTC. This sequence joins TRBV2 and TRBJ2-7, with TRBD2 matching 7 bases. V dropped 6 bases and J dropped 5; count of bases not matched to a gene: 16. Germline V lookup: CDR1 SNHLY, CDR2 FYNNEI. The length of the CDR3 is 16 residues. Together with reference TRBV2 and TRBJ2-7, the CDR3 gives the full variable domain: EPEVTQTPSHQVTQMGQEVILRCVPISNHLYFYWYRQILGQKVEFLVSFYNNEISEKSEIFDDQFSVERPDGSNFTLKIRSTKLEDSAMYFCASSRDRDYQAHEQYFGPGTRLTVT.

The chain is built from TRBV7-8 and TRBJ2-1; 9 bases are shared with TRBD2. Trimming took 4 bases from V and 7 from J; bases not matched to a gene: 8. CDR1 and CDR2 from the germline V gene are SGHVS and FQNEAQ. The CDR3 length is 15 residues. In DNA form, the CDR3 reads TGTGCCAGCAGCTGGGCCGGGACTAGCAAGAATGAGCAGTTCTTC. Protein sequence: CASSWAGTSKNEQFF. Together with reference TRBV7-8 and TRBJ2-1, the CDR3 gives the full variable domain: GAGVSQSPRYKVAKRGQDVALRCDPISGHVSLFWYQQALGQGPEFLTYFQNEAQLDKSGLPSDRFFAERPEGSVSTLKIQRTQQEDSAVYLCASSWAGTSKNEQFFGPGTRLTVL.

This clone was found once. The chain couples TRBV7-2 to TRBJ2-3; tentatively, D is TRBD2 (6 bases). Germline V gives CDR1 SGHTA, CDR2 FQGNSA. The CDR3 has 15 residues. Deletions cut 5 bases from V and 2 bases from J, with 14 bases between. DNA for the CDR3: TGTGCCAGCAGCCCCCAGCGGGTGGACACAGATACGCAGTATTTT. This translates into CASSPQRVDTDTQYF.